These 21 T cell receptor beta chains were sequenced from one sample in a study of PD-L1 blockade in urothelial cancer. Time point denoted: pretreatment peripheral blood. Profiling relied on immunoSEQ multiplex PCR, and the TCRdb table lists in-frame clones only, not all of them. Of tens of thousands of clones in the sample, roughly 90% are singletons; the top ten hold 1.5% to 2%. Material: PBMCs, obtained around atezolizumab (anti-PD-L1) treatment. Receptors were obtained from a man in his sixties with urothelial cancer.

The chain recombines TRBV30 with TRBJ1-3, with D perhaps matching TRBD1 (5 bases). The CDR3 extends over 13 amino acids. The germline V and J ends were trimmed by 4 bases and 0 bases, with 7 bases remaining between them. CDR1 is GTSNPN, CDR2 SVGIG, per germline (reference sequence). The CDR3 DNA follows: TGTGCCTGGAACAGGCCCTCTGGAAACACCATATATTTT. Amino acids: CAWNRPSGNTIYF.

This chain links TRBV4-3 with TRBJ2-3, with 7 bases aligning to TRBD2. This CDR3 has 17 amino acids. Germline V gene sequence: CDR1 LGHNA, CDR2 YSLEER. V lost 0 bases, J lost 1 base, and 7 bases stayed unmatched. For the CDR3, the DNA is TGCGCCAGCAGCCAAGATCGACCGGGGGGAGGCACAGATACGCAGTATTTT. Translated: CASSQDRPGGGTDTQYF.

The rearrangement links TRBV12-5 to TRBJ2-2; a weak D match, TRBD2 (6 bases). V gave up 2 bases and J gave up 4 bases, with 17 bases separating them. There are 17 residues in the CDR3. Germline assignment: CDR1 LGHNT and CDR2 FRNRAP. The CDR3 region is CASGLPRWGVGTGELFF. CDR3 nucleotides: TGTGCTAGTGGTTTGCCCAGATGGGGGGTGGGCACCGGGGAGCTGTTTTTT.

The chain joins TRBV5-1 to TRBJ2-7, with D possibly matching TRBD1 (5 bases). The CDR3 sequence is 13 residues long. CDR1 and CDR2 from the germline V gene are SGHRS and YFSETQ. Trimming shortened V by 0 bases and J by 3 bases, and 7 bases separated the two germline ends. The CDR3 DNA reads as TGCGCCAGCAGCTTGGACAGGAACTACGAGCAGTACTTC. It specifies CASSLDRNYEQYF.

This clone was seen only once. This chain uses TRBV5-1 with TRBJ2-5; 8 bases line up with TRBD2. From germline, CDR1 is SGHRS and CDR2 YFSETQ. V trimming: 0 bases; J trimming: 2 bases; junction bases outside the gene matches: 3. The CDR3 spans 15 residues. CDR3 region: CASSLGRGGQETQYF. The CDR3 nucleotides read TGCGCCAGCAGCTTGGGTCGGGGGGGGCAAGAGACCCAGTACTTC.

The chain combines TRBV27 with TRBJ1-1; D gene uncertain. Germline-derived CDR1 and CDR2 are MNHEY and SMNVEV (reference sequence). V lost 6 bases, J lost 1 base, and 12 bases lay in between. The CDR3 has 14 amino acids. CDR3 region: CASRGTLANTEAFF. CDR3 nucleotide sequence: TGTGCCAGCAGAGGCACCCTAGCGAACACTGAAGCTTTCTTT.

The chain links TRBV7-2 to TRBJ2-3, with 8 bases aligning to TRBD2. There are 18 residues in the CDR3. Trimming removed 2 bases from V and 0 bases from J; junction bases left unmatched: 10. Germline lookup yields CDR1 SGHTA and CDR2 FQGNSA. The CDR3 is CASSLSLAVLGSTDTQYF. CDR3 bases: TGTGCCAGCAGCTTATCACTAGCGGTCCTTGGTAGCACAGATACGCAGTATTTT.

Details on this clone: Just one base apart from a much larger clone, this may be a read error. The rearrangement uses TRBV5-6 and TRBJ2-5, with TRBD2 matching over 14 bases. The CDR3 runs to 15 residues. V lost 2 bases, J lost 5 bases, and 2 bases stayed unmatched. Germline-derived CDR1 and CDR2 are SGHDT and YYEEEE. The CDR3 loop is CASSFRLAGGETQYF. CDR3 in DNA: TGTGCCAGCAGCTTTCGACTAGCGGGAGGGGAGACCCAGTACTTC.

This clone was seen only once. The V and J genes are TRBV6-5 and TRBJ1-2, with 8 nucleotides matching TRBD1. The J segment lost 8 bases and the V segment lost 4 bases, leaving 15 bases of the junction unmatched. CDR1 is MNHEY, CDR2 SVGAGI, per germline. This CDR3 comprises 16 residues. CDR3 in amino acids: CASSSDRVIGGSGYTF. DNA for the CDR3: TGTGCCAGCAGTTCGGACAGGGTTATCGGTGGGTCCGGCTACACCTTC.

The rearrangement links TRBV6-5 to TRBJ2-7, with 7 bases matching TRBD1. From germline, CDR1 is MNHEY and CDR2 SVGAGI. J lost 4 bases, V lost 6 bases, and 12 bases had no gene match. The CDR3 loop spans 15 amino acids. The CDR3 sequence is CASRLSRDRSYEQYF. CDR3 bases: TGTGCCAGCAGACTCTCCCGGGACAGATCGTACGAGCAGTACTTC.

The chain has TRBV6-5 and TRBJ2-3, with a possible D match to TRBD2 (6 bases). V lost 6 bases and J lost 6, with 19 bases in between. Germline CDR1 and CDR2: MNHEY and SVGAGI. The CDR3 totals 15 residues. The CDR3, as DNA: TGTGCCAGCAGCAACGAAGTCCGGGGGAGGGATACGCAGTATTTT. The encoded protein is CASSNEVRGRDTQYF.

CDR3 loop: CASSPQGAGANVLTF. CDR3 in DNA: TGCGCCAGCAGCCCTCAGGGGGCTGGGGCCAACGTCCTGACTTTC. V usage is TRBV10-2 and J usage is TRBJ2-6; TRBD1 matches 7 bases. CDR3 length: 15 amino acids. The germline gives CDR1 WSHSY, CDR2 SAAADI. Trimming removed 6 bases from V and 2 bases from J; junction bases left unmatched: 4.

V usage is TRBV19 and J usage is TRBJ1-4; D might be TRBD1 (5 bases). Germline values: CDR1 LNHDA, CDR2 SQIVND (reference sequence). The CDR3 contains 13 residues. Between the trimmed V and J ends, which lost 7 bases and 2 bases, there was a span of 8 bases. CDR3 in DNA: TGTGCCAGTACGGGGGGTACTAATGAAAAACTGTTTTTT. This encodes CASTGGTNEKLFF.

The chain recombines TRBV5-5 with TRBJ1-2, with a weak D call TRBD1 (6 bases). Trimming pared 0 bases from V and 4 bases from J, leaving 16 bases between. This CDR3 has 16 residues. Per germline, CDR1 SGHKS and CDR2 YYEKEE (reference sequence). The chain's CDR3 is CASSLGGQGPGYGYTF. In DNA form, the CDR3 reads TGTGCCAGCAGCTTGGGGGGGCAGGGCCCTGGCTATGGCTACACCTTC.

The rearrangement uses TRBV5-1 and TRBJ2-1; weak D call: TRBD2 (6 bases). Germline V gene data show CDR1 as SGHRS and CDR2 as YFSETQ. This CDR3 comprises 20 residues. Trimming took 4 bases from V and 0 from J, leaving 26 bases between them. The DNA of the CDR3 is TGCGCCAGCAGCGTTCGGGGAGGTCTCAGGACTTCAGGCTCCTACAATGAGCAGTTCTTC. This codes for CASSVRGGLRTSGSYNEQFF.

This clone was observed a handful of times. This chain's CDR3 is CASSTRDRGRGAEAFF. CDR3 bases: TGTGCCAGCAGTACCCGGGACAGGGGGCGAGGTGCTGAAGCTTTCTTT. The chain combines TRBV28 with TRBJ1-1; TRBD1 matches 12 bases. The junction had 10 bases not matched to a gene; V was cut back by 5 bases and J by 6 bases. Germline lookup yields CDR1 MDHEN and CDR2 SYDVKM. The CDR3 runs to 16 residues.

DNA for the CDR3: TGTGCCAGCAGCTTAGGAGGACAGGGGATGGGGCCCCAGCATTTT. This sequence encodes CASSLGGQGMGPQHF. This chain joins TRBV7-9 and TRBJ1-5, with 9 bases matching TRBD1. V lost 1 base, J lost 9 bases, and 7 bases stayed unmatched. CDR3 length: 15 residues. Germline V gives CDR1 SEHNR, CDR2 FQNEAQ (reference sequence).

The chain employs TRBV28 and TRBJ1-1, with TRBD1 as a possible D gene (6 bases). Trimming stripped 5 bases from V and 5 bases from J, with 15 bases between. Germline V CDR1 and CDR2: MDHEN, SYDVKM. CDR3 length equals 14 residues. The CDR3 protein is CASSTPGDSTEAFF. The DNA of the CDR3 is TGTGCCAGCAGTACCCCAGGGGATTCTACTGAAGCTTTCTTT.

The chain couples TRBV18 to TRBJ1-1, with D possibly being TRBD1 (5 bases). V was shortened by 6 bases and J by 0 bases, with 14 bases between the two germline ends. The germline V gene has CDR1 KGHSH and CDR2 LQKENI. The CDR3 extends over 15 amino acids. The CDR3 DNA is TGTGCCAGCTCCCACAGTGACAGTTTGAACACTGAAGCTTTCTTT. It translates to CASSHSDSLNTEAFF.

Remarks on this clone: At one end the junction does not follow the germline gene, possibly because of a read error. This sequence joins TRBV5-8 and TRBJ1-2, with 8 bases that match TRBD1. CDR1 is SGHTS, CDR2 YDEGEE, per germline. The CDR3 has 17 residues. CDR3 sequence (DNA): TGCGCCAGCAGCCAAGATTTGCAGGGGGCGAGTCGCGGTGGCTACACCTTC. Amino acids: CASSQDLQGASRGGYTF. Full variable domain (missing parts from reference TRBV5-8 and TRBJ1-2): EAGVTQSPTHLIKTRGQQATLRCSPISGHTSVYWYQQALGLGLQFLLWYDEGEERNRGNFPPRFSGRQFPNYSSELNVNALELEDSALYLCASSQDLQGASRGGYTFGSGTRLTVV.

This clone was counted many times. The gene calls are TRBV18 and TRBJ2-1, with 13 bases matching TRBD2. The CDR3 sequence is 15 residues long. The V gene end was trimmed by 2 bases and the J gene end by 10 bases; junction bases not matched to a gene: 5. Germline V gene data show CDR1 as KGHSH and CDR2 as LQKENI. CDR3 bases: TGTGCCAGCTCACCAGGACTAGCGGGAGCTGGGGAGCAGTTCTTC. Encoded protein: CASSPGLAGAGEQFF.